The rows below give T cell receptor beta chains drawn from one sample of a study of shared clonotypes between healthy human individuals. The protocol was immunoSEQ multiplex PCR, while the TCRdb copy is restricted to in-frame clones and leaves out a portion. The sample contains millions of clones, approximately 95% of which appear only once. The sequencing input was naive CD8+ T cells sorted from blood. These receptors were collected from a man in his late teens or twenties in good health. Each CDR3 is given with its conserved first and last residue. D genes are given only for firm matches. Expanded clones get a size class; other rows say once, few or many, or leave the size out.

abundance	v_gene	j_gene	d_gene	CDR3aa	CDR3nt
-	TRBV4-1	TRBJ2-7	-	CASSQDPPAWGAYEQYF	TGCGCCAGCAGCCAAGATCCCCCCGCTTGGGGGGCCTACGAGCAGTACTTC
-	TRBV2	TRBJ1-5	TRBD1	CASSTRQGYNQPQHF	TGTGCCAGCAGTACCCGACAGGGTTATAATCAGCCCCAGCATTTT
-	TRBV5-6	TRBJ2-7	TRBD1	CASSRGDRGVYEQYF	TGTGCCAGCAGCCGAGGGGACAGGGGCGTCTACGAGCAGTACTTC
once	TRBV9	TRBJ1-2	TRBD1	CASSGERRTGAIYGYTF	TGTGCCAGCAGCGGCGAGAGAAGGACAGGAGCAATCTATGGCTACACCTTC
-	TRBV10-3	TRBJ1-1	TRBD1	CAIRRQGMDTEAFF	TGTGCCATCAGGAGACAGGGGATGGACACTGAAGCTTTCTTT
-	TRBV5-6	TRBJ2-1	-	CASSLAGWNEQFF	TGTGCCAGCAGCTTGGCTGGGTGGAATGAGCAGTTCTTC
once	TRBV19	TRBJ2-7	TRBD1	CASSPRDRGTHEQYF	TGTGCCAGTAGTCCCCGGGACAGGGGAACCCACGAGCAGTACTTC
-	TRBV12-5	TRBJ2-1	TRBD1	CASGHPDRGSSYNEQFF	TGTGCTAGTGGCCACCCAGACAGGGGTAGCTCCTACAATGAGCAGTTCTTC
-	TRBV7-9	TRBJ2-1	TRBD2	CASSVEGGRARDEQFF	TGTGCCAGCAGCGTCGAGGGCGGGAGGGCTCGCGATGAGCAGTTCTTC
-	TRBV19	TRBJ2-7	-	CASSIAGTHYEQYF	TGTGCCAGTAGTATAGCCGGGACCCACTACGAGCAGTACTTC
-	TRBV10-1	TRBJ2-2	-	CASSEGPEPVGELFF	TGCGCCAGCAGTGAGGGCCCGGAACCCGTCGGGGAGCTGTTTTTT
-	TRBV19	TRBJ2-7	TRBD1	CASSTRQGISYEQYF	TGTGCCAGTAGTACCCGACAGGGAATATCCTACGAGCAGTACTTC
once	TRBV13	TRBJ2-5	TRBD2	CASSSASGRGETQYF	TGTGCCAGCAGCTCCGCTAGCGGGAGAGGAGAGACCCAGTACTTC
-	TRBV10-2	TRBJ2-3	-	CASSEVSVDTQYF	TGCGCCAGCAGTGAAGTTAGCGTGGATACGCAGTATTTT
-	TRBV4-1	TRBJ2-7	-	CASSQTQGYEQYF	TGCGCCAGCAGCCAAACCCAGGGCTACGAGCAGTACTTC
-	TRBV27	TRBJ1-4	-	CASSLMGVGEKLFF	TGTGCCAGCAGTTTGATGGGGGTAGGGGAAAAACTGTTTTTT
-	TRBV7-9	TRBJ1-2	TRBD1	CASFGGQDLLDGYTF	TGTGCCAGCTTTGGGGGACAGGATCTTTTGGATGGCTACACCTTC
-	TRBV18	TRBJ2-7	-	CASSGTGTTYEQYF	TGTGCCAGCTCAGGTACGGGAACCACCTACGAGCAGTACTTC
-	TRBV7-6	TRBJ2-7	-	CASSSTPGWGTDYEQYF	TGTGCCAGCAGCTCAACTCCAGGGTGGGGGACGGACTACGAGCAGTACTTC
-	TRBV4-1	TRBJ2-5	-	CASSQGTSRGGFKETQYF	TGCGCCAGCAGTCAGGGGACCTCTAGGGGCGGGTTTAAAGAGACCCAGTACTTC
once	TRBV6-1	TRBJ2-7	-	CASSPDSYRSYEQYF	TGTGCCAGCAGTCCGGACAGCTATCGCTCCTACGAGCAGTACTTC
-	TRBV6-5	TRBJ2-2	-	CASSPGTGNTGELFF	TGTGCCAGCAGCCCGGGAACAGGGAACACCGGGGAGCTGTTTTTT
-	TRBV20-1	TRBJ1-2	-	CSAGGDYGYTF	TGCAGTGCTGGGGGGGACTATGGCTACACCTTC
-	TRBV9	TRBJ2-3	TRBD2	CASSAPLTSGGSTDTQYF	TGTGCCAGCAGCGCGCCCCTCACTAGCGGGGGAAGCACAGATACGCAGTATTTT
-	TRBV27	TRBJ2-3	-	CASSSRIGDTDTQYF	TGTGCCAGCAGTTCCCGGATTGGTGACACAGATACGCAGTATTTT
-	TRBV13	TRBJ2-3	-	CASSPASTDTQYF	TGTGCCAGCAGCCCGGCTAGCACAGATACGCAGTATTTT